The 18 T cell receptor beta chains listed next were all sequenced from one sample in a study of CD8 T cells in ankylosing spondylitis. Overall study results and limits: A TCR beta motif made of fewer than 10 highly homologous variants seemed typical of ankylosing spondylitis blood.

TCRdb independently ran MiXCR on the 5' RACE reads; one entry per CDR3 protein. The table has roughly 670,000 distinct CDR3 sequences, under 20% seen once; the top ten hold roughly a fifth. No cognate antigen is known for these TCRs. The material sequenced was blood, either unsorted or a sorted T cell fraction (not recorded which). The source of these receptors is a male donor with ankylosing spondylitis.

The chain joins TRBV5-1 to TRBJ2-3, with D perhaps given as TRBD1 or TRBD2 (5 bases each). The ends were cut back, 4 bases at V and 6 bases at J, with 12 bases in the middle. The CDR3 spans 13 residues. Germline assignment: CDR1 SGHRS and CDR2 YFSETQ. The CDR3: CASSRSGADTQYF. Here the CDR3 DNA reads TGCGCCAGCAGCCGCTCCGGGGCGGATACGCAGTATTTT.

This clonotype was seen a few times. The chain uses TRBV4-1 and TRBJ1-1; the D gene is possibly TRBD1 (5 bases). Germline-derived CDR1 and CDR2 are MGHRA and YSYEKL. The CDR3 loop spans 15 amino acids. V gave up 1 base and J gave up 0 bases, with 9 bases separating them. Here the CDR3 reads CASSQGQGLNTEAFF. The CDR3 coding sequence is TGCGCCAGCAGCCAAGGGCAGGGCCTGAACACTGAAGCTTTCTTT.

This clonotype was observed a handful of times. The CDR3, as DNA: TGCAGTGCTAGCCTCCGGACTAGCGGGGGGATCCAAGAGACCCAGTACTTC. Amino acid sequence: CSASLRTSGGIQETQYF. The gene calls are TRBV20-1 and TRBJ2-5; 14 bases agree with TRBD2. V shed 3 bases and J 1 base; nucleotides not matched to a gene: 7. The CDR3 totals 17 residues. Germline loops: CDR1 DFQATT, CDR2 SNEGSKA (reference sequence).

J is TRBJ2-1 and V is TRBV29-1; 7 nucleotides match TRBD1. V lost 3 bases, J lost 4 bases, and 3 bases stayed unmatched. The germline gives CDR1 SQVTM, CDR2 ANQGSEA. The CDR3 totals 13 residues. The CDR3 DNA sequence: TGCAGCGTTGATGGGACAGCTTACAATGAGCAGTTCTTC. This encodes CSVDGTAYNEQFF.

V and J are TRBV6-1 and TRBJ1-4; 10 bases are a match to TRBD1. Germline lookup yields CDR1 MNHNS and CDR2 SASEGT. V trimming: 4 bases; J trimming: 8 bases; junction bases outside the gene matches: 10. This CDR3 is built from 16 residues. The CDR3 sequence is CASSGSAGQGEEKLFF. The CDR3 region has the DNA TGTGCCAGCAGTGGAAGTGCCGGACAGGGGGAGGAAAAACTGTTTTTT.

This chain links TRBV7-9 with TRBJ2-1; D is perhaps TRBD1 (6 bases). Per the germline V gene, CDR1 is SEHNR and CDR2 is FQNEAQ (reference sequence). The CDR3 is 13 amino acids. With 5 bases removed from V and 6 bases from J, the gap between germline ends came to 11 bases. This CDR3 reads CASSRRQVNEQFF. DNA of the CDR3: TGTGCCAGCAGCAGGCGACAGGTCAATGAGCAGTTCTTC.

In its sample, this clonotype was seen a few times. The rearrangement uses TRBV4-1 and TRBJ1-5; D unresolved. V gave up 0 bases and J gave up 7 bases, with 13 bases separating them. Germline lookup yields CDR1 MGHRA and CDR2 YSYEKL. The CDR3 covers 15 residues. The CDR3 reads CASSQDNRVGQPQHF. CDR3 in DNA: TGCGCCAGCAGCCAAGATAATCGAGTAGGGCAGCCCCAGCATTTT.

A few counts support this clonotype. The chain couples TRBV12-3 or TRBV12-4 to TRBJ2-1; D gene uncertain. The CDR3 is 14 amino acids. V shed 6 bases and J shed 9 bases, with 18 bases lying between them. The CDR3 is CASRPGPMAVEQFF. CDR3 DNA: TGTGCCAGCAGGCCGGGCCCCATGGCGGTTGAGCAGTTCTTC.

This chain uses TRBV5-5 with TRBJ1-2; D is unresolved. CDR1 SGHKS and CDR2 YYEKEE come from the germline V gene (reference sequence). Trimming took 1 base from V and 2 from J, leaving 6 bases between them. The CDR3 has 13 residues. The CDR3 is CASSLSRNYGYTF. The CDR3 bases are TGTGCCAGCAGCTTGAGTAGAAACTATGGCTACACCTTC.

CDR3 nucleotide sequence: TGTGCCAGCCAGGACAGGGCATATGGCTACACCTTC. Translating it yields CASQDRAYGYTF. V gene TRBV28 combines with J gene TRBJ1-2, with 8 bases fitting TRBD1. Losses at the gene ends were 8 bases for V and 5 bases for J; bases not matched to a gene: 4. The CDR3 sequence is 12 residues long. CDR1 and CDR2 from the germline V gene are MDHEN and SYDVKM.

This clonotype was recorded at least ten times. The chain joins TRBV24-1 to TRBJ2-1; tentatively, D is TRBD2 (6 bases). Trimming stripped 6 bases from V and 9 bases from J, with 8 bases between. The CDR3 has 11 amino acids. Germline CDR1 is KGHDR and CDR2 is SFDVKD. The CDR3 loop is CATSWGGEQFF. The CDR3 DNA reads TGTGCCACCAGTTGGGGAGGTGAGCAGTTCTTC.

This clonotype has at least ten counts. The rearrangement uses TRBV7-2 and TRBJ1-2; 7 bases match TRBD1. V was clipped by 5 bases and J by 7 bases; unmatched bases: 7. Germline loops: CDR1 SGHTA, CDR2 FQGNSA. There are 13 residues in the CDR3. The CDR3 here is CASSQGQLRGYTF. As DNA, the CDR3 is TGTGCCAGCAGCCAGGGACAGTTACGTGGCTACACCTTC.

The chain links TRBV6-1 to TRBJ2-1, with D possibly matching TRBD2 (6 bases). The CDR3 is made up of 15 amino acids. Trimming stripped 1 base from V and 4 bases from J, with 11 bases between. Germline-derived CDR1 and CDR2 are MNHNS and SASEGT. The CDR3 here is CASSEDSSGYNEQFF. CDR3 coding DNA: TGTGCCAGCAGTGAAGATAGCAGCGGGTACAATGAGCAGTTCTTC.

The genes are TRBV5-1 and TRBJ2-7; no definite D call. In germline, CDR1 is SGHRS, CDR2 YFSETQ. This CDR3 is built from 15 residues. V lost 0 bases, J lost 3 bases, and 13 bases lay in between. The CDR3 loop is CASSLAGFNFYEQYF. CDR3 DNA sequence: TGCGCCAGCAGCTTGGCCGGGTTTAATTTCTACGAGCAGTACTTC. Combining the CDR3 with reference TRBV5-1 and TRBJ2-7 gives the whole variable domain KAGVTQTPRYLIKTRGQQVTLSCSPISGHRSVSWYQQTPGQGLQFLFEYFSETQRNKGNFPGRFSGRQFSNSRSEMNVSTLELGDSALYLCASSLAGFNFYEQYFGPGTRLTVT.

This clonotype appeared a few times. The V call is TRBV4-3, the J call TRBJ2-6; TRBD2 might be the D (6 bases). V was trimmed by 0 bases and J by 2 bases, leaving 8 bases between them. This CDR3 spans 16 amino acids. The V gene's germline CDR1 is LGHNA and CDR2 YSLEER. The CDR3 region has the DNA TGCGCCAGCAGCCAAGAGGGGGGAACTGGGGCCAACGTCCTGACTTTC. Translation: CASSQEGGTGANVLTF.

V is TRBV10-1 and J is TRBJ2-1; 9 bases are shared with TRBD2. The CDR3 loop spans 15 amino acids. Losses at the gene ends were 4 bases for V and 9 bases for J; bases not matched to a gene: 10. Germline V gene lookup returns CDR1 WNHNN and CDR2 SYGVQD (reference sequence). The CDR3 DNA sequence: TGCGCCAGCAGTGCCGTTGCGGGGGGGCACCGTGAGCAGTTCTTC. Its protein is CASSAVAGGHREQFF.

In this sample, this clonotype turned up a few times. One junction end does not reproduce the germline sequence, and a read error may be involved. The rearrangement joins TRBV29-1 to TRBJ2-7; 9 nucleotides align to TRBD1. This CDR3 region has 13 residues. Germline CDR1 is SQVTM and CDR2 is ANQGSEA. CDR3 protein: CSVEGQGMYEQYF. CDR3 coding DNA: TGCAGCGTGGAAGGACAGGGGATGTACGAGCAGTACTTC.

Here the CDR3 DNA reads TGCAGTGCTAGAGGCACTACCTGGGGGGTCGGCACTGAAGCTTTCTTT. Encoded protein: CSARGTTWGVGTEAFF. The V and J genes are TRBV20-1 and TRBJ1-1; D possibly corresponds to TRBD1 (5 bases). The CDR3 totals 16 residues. The V end lost 1 base, the J end lost 4 bases, and 19 bases lay between the germline ends. From germline, CDR1 is DFQATT and CDR2 SNEGSKA (reference sequence).